These 31 T cell receptor beta chains share one sample of origin, sequenced in a study of T cells in Graves' hyperthyroidism and ophthalmopathy. Amplification targeted TCR beta CDR3 regions from RNA transcripts. First-round RT-PCR targeting the TCR CDR3 was performed with the HTBI primer set. TCRdb reprocessed the multiplex PCR reads with MiXCR, giving one entry per CDR3 protein. Altogether around 450,000 distinct CDR3 sequences are present, 15% to 17% being singletons, with the ten largest covering approximately 14%. The material sequenced was blood. These receptors came from a woman under 30 with Graves' hyperthyroidism.

This clonotype was found a few times. This sequence joins TRBV10-3 and TRBJ2-1, with TRBD1 matching 9 bases. The CDR3 has 12 amino acids. The V gene end was trimmed by 9 bases and the J gene end by 5 bases; junction bases not matched to a gene: 2. CDR1 is ENHRY and CDR2 is SYGVKD in the germline V gene. CDR3 bases: TGTGCCATAGGACAGGGGAACAATGAGCAGTTCTTC. Its translation: CAIGQGNNEQFF.

This clonotype appeared many times. The chain has TRBV20-1 and TRBJ1-2, with 8 nucleotides matching TRBD1. V lost 4 bases, J lost 6 bases, and 4 bases stayed unmatched. The germline gives CDR1 DFQATT, CDR2 SNEGSKA (reference sequence). The CDR3 contains 12 residues. The CDR3 DNA is TGCAGTGCTACTGACAGGGGAAATGGCTACACCTTC. Its protein product is CSATDRGNGYTF.

V is TRBV20-1 and J is TRBJ1-5; a weak D match, TRBD1 (5 bases). The CDR3 has 13 residues. Germline assignment: CDR1 DFQATT and CDR2 SNEGSKA (reference sequence). V lost 6 bases and J 2 bases, leaving 11 bases between the germline ends. The CDR3 bases are TGCAGTGCAGCAGGGTACGGCAATCAGCCCCAGCATTTT. This translates into CSAAGYGNQPQHF.

At least ten counts were recorded for this clonotype. V gene TRBV6-1 combines with J gene TRBJ2-2; perhaps TRBD2 as D (6 bases). The germline gives CDR1 MNHNS, CDR2 SASEGT. CDR3 length: 13 amino acids. V lost 10 bases, J lost 6 bases, and 15 bases lay in between. CDR3: CATHSWEAGELFF. DNA for the CDR3: TGTGCCACGCACTCATGGGAGGCCGGGGAGCTGTTTTTT.

This clonotype was detected only a few times. This chain joins TRBV29-1 and TRBJ2-7; TRBD1 matches at 9 bases. V lost 1 base to trimming and J lost 6 bases; unmatched junction nucleotides: 7. Germline lookup yields CDR1 SQVTM and CDR2 ANQGSEA. There are 14 residues in the CDR3. The chain's CDR3 is CSVEALGQGFEQYF. CDR3 DNA sequence: TGCAGCGTTGAAGCGTTGGGACAGGGATTCGAGCAGTACTTC.

The sample holds many counts of this clonotype. The chain recombines TRBV12-3 or TRBV12-4 with TRBJ1-5; TRBD1 agrees at 7 bases. This CDR3 is built from 14 residues. With V trimmed by 7 bases and J by 1 base, 4 bases remained unmatched. Here the CDR3 DNA reads TGTGCCAGCACCAAAGGGGGCAGCAATCAGCCCCAGCATTTT. This codes for CASTKGGSNQPQHF.

The chain combines TRBV6-2 or TRBV6-3 with TRBJ2-5; 8 bases match TRBD2. The germline gives CDR1 MNHEY, CDR2 SVGEGT. The J segment lost 5 bases and the V segment lost 8 bases, leaving 10 bases of the junction unmatched. The CDR3 is 14 amino acids. The CDR3 bases are TGTGCCAGCCGGGCGGGGGGAGTAGGGGAGACCCAGTACTTC. It specifies CASRAGGVGETQYF.

This clonotype turned up a few times. The chain combines TRBV6-2 or TRBV6-3 with TRBJ2-7; TRBD1 agrees at 9 bases. CDR3 length: 15 amino acids. V lost 5 bases and J lost 4; bases outside the gene matches: 9. CDR1 is MNHEY, CDR2 SVGEGT, per germline. The CDR3 here is CASSEVGQGLYEQYF. The CDR3 DNA follows: TGTGCCAGCAGTGAGGTGGGACAGGGATTATACGAGCAGTACTTC.

At least ten counts were recorded for this clonotype. This chain uses TRBV28 with TRBJ2-3, with 9 bases aligning to TRBD2. Germline values: CDR1 MDHEN, CDR2 SYDVKM. CDR3 length: 16 residues. V gave up 4 bases and J gave up 5 bases; unmatched junction bases: 10. CDR3 coding DNA: TGTGCCAGCAGTTCGCAGACTAGCGGTGTCAGAGATACGCAGTATTTT. As protein: CASSSQTSGVRDTQYF.

The V call is TRBV28, the J call TRBJ1-2, with TRBD1 identical over 10 bases. The CDR3 spans 14 residues. Germline CDR1 MDHEN, CDR2 SYDVKM. J lost 0 bases, V lost 7 bases, and 2 bases had no gene match. In nucleotides, the CDR3 is TGTGCCAGCAAGACAGGGGGCGCTAACTATGGCTACACCTTC. It specifies CASKTGGANYGYTF.

The chain couples TRBV24-1 to TRBJ2-2; 9 bases map to TRBD1. The length of the CDR3 is 14 residues. With V trimmed by 5 bases and J by 9 bases, 6 bases remained unmatched. The germline CDR1 and CDR2 sequences are KGHDR and SFDVKD. CDR3 coding DNA: TGTGCCACCAGTGCCAAACAGGGGGCGAGGGAGCTGTTTTTT. It codes for CATSAKQGARELFF.

The rearrangement links TRBV20-1 to TRBJ1-5; 8 nucleotides line up with TRBD1. The V gene end was trimmed by 5 bases and the J gene end by 0 bases; junction bases not matched to a gene: 12. The length of the CDR3 is 17 residues. The germline CDR1 and CDR2 sequences are DFQATT and SNEGSKA (reference sequence). The CDR3 DNA is TGCAGTGCTTTCCTCCAGGGACAGGTCCATAGCAATCAGCCCCAGCATTTT. Protein: CSAFLQGQVHSNQPQHF.

V is TRBV11-3 and J is TRBJ2-3, with 9 bases matching TRBD1. With V trimmed by 3 bases and J by 6 bases, 7 bases remained unmatched. The CDR3 is 15 amino acids. Per germline, CDR1 SGHNT and CDR2 YENEEA. The CDR3 loop is CASSFGTGYYDTQYF. For the CDR3, the DNA is TGTGCCAGCAGCTTCGGGACAGGGTATTACGATACGCAGTATTTT.

This clonotype was seen a handful of times. The rearrangement uses TRBV20-1 and TRBJ2-7; maybe TRBD2 (5 bases). V was shortened by 6 bases and J by 1 base, with 19 bases between the two germline ends. The CDR3 contains 15 residues. Germline lookup yields CDR1 DFQATT and CDR2 SNEGSKA (reference sequence). For the CDR3, the DNA is TGCAGTGCGAAGGACTTCTCCGGGCCTTCCTACGAGCAGTACTTC. Translating it yields CSAKDFSGPSYEQYF.

The chain links TRBV20-1 to TRBJ1-1; 8 nucleotides align to TRBD1. Germline CDR1 and CDR2: DFQATT and SNEGSKA (reference sequence). The CDR3 contains 13 residues. Trimming removed 4 bases from V and 11 bases from J; junction bases left unmatched: 12. The CDR3 protein is CSAKLGQGYGAFF. DNA of the CDR3: TGCAGTGCTAAACTCGGACAGGGTTATGGCGCTTTCTTT.

J is TRBJ1-2 and V is TRBV7-2, with 7 bases aligning to TRBD1. J was trimmed by 1 base and V by 5 bases; bases with no gene match: 7. The CDR3 has 15 amino acids. Germline V gene data show CDR1 as SGHTA and CDR2 as FQGNSA. CDR3 protein: CASSTRQGINYGYTF. CDR3 coding DNA: TGTGCCAGCAGCACTCGACAGGGAATTAACTATGGCTACACCTTC.

There are many counts of this clonotype. V is TRBV7-9 and J is TRBJ2-7; D unclear. Per the germline V gene, CDR1 is SEHNR and CDR2 is FQNEAQ (reference sequence). The ends were cut back, 5 bases at V and 3 bases at J, with 14 bases in the middle. The CDR3 covers 14 residues. CDR3 in DNA: TGTGCCAGCAGCCCCCTACCTTATCTCTACGAGCAGTACTTC. Translating gives CASSPLPYLYEQYF. Looking up the rest from reference TRBV7-9 and TRBJ2-7 gives the full variable domain: DTGVSQNPRHKITKRGQNVTFRCDPISEHNRLYWYRQTLGQGPEFLTYFQNEAQLEKSRLLSDRFSAERPKGSFSTLEIQRTEQGDSAMYLCASSPLPYLYEQYFGPGTRLTVT.

This clonotype was recorded at least ten times. The chain employs TRBV6-2 or TRBV6-3 and TRBJ1-6, with 9 bases lining up with TRBD1. With 5 bases clipped from V and 6 bases from J, the junction kept 5 bases outside the gene matches. The germline V gene encodes CDR1 MNHEY and CDR2 SVGEGT. The CDR3 is 15 residues long. The CDR3 bases are TGTGCCAGCAGTCACCGGGACAGGGTTAATTCACCCCTCCACTTT. It encodes CASSHRDRVNSPLHF.

The V and J genes are TRBV3-1 and TRBJ2-7; D may match TRBD1 or TRBD2 (5 bases each). Germline V gives CDR1 LGHDT, CDR2 YNNKEL (reference sequence). The CDR3 is 17 amino acids. Trimming stripped 5 bases from V and 2 bases from J, with 22 bases between. CDR3 bases: TGTGCCAGCAGCTCAGCCCTGCTCCGGGACGATGCCTACGAGCAGTACTTC. It yields the protein CASSSALLRDDAYEQYF.

This clonotype was detected many times. V gene TRBV10-3 combines with J gene TRBJ1-2, with a weak D call TRBD1 (5 bases). In germline, CDR1 is ENHRY, CDR2 SYGVKD. The germline V and J ends were trimmed by 8 bases and 1 base, with 26 bases remaining between them. The CDR3 sequence is 18 residues long. CDR3 region: CAILSGGDNRANNYGYTF. CDR3 DNA: TGTGCCATCCTTTCGGGGGGGGATAACCGGGCAAATAACTATGGCTACACCTTC.

The chain joins TRBV6-1 to TRBJ2-7; maybe TRBD1 (6 bases). CDR3 length: 13 amino acids. Trimming stripped 7 bases from V and 3 bases from J, with 13 bases between. CDR1 is MNHNS and CDR2 is SASEGT in the germline V gene. The CDR3 DNA follows: TGTGCCAGCACCCGACAGGCCCACTACGAGCAGTACTTC. This codes for CASTRQAHYEQYF.

The chain links TRBV6-2 or TRBV6-3 to TRBJ1-2; TRBD1 agrees at 7 bases. The germline gives CDR1 MNHEY, CDR2 SVGEGT. This CDR3 is built from 13 residues. V shed 7 bases and J 6 bases; nucleotides not matched to a gene: 8. The CDR3 DNA sequence: TGTGCCAGCAATTCACAGGGGTTGAATGGCTACACCTTC. This encodes CASNSQGLNGYTF.

The sample holds a few counts of this clonotype. The chain carries TRBV4-1 and TRBJ1-1, with 12 bases identical to TRBD1. Germline V gives CDR1 MGHRA, CDR2 YSYEKL. The CDR3 spans 20 residues. The V segment lost 0 bases and the J segment 3 bases; nucleotides outside the gene matches: 14. The CDR3 nucleotides are TGCGCCAGCAGCCAAGAGTTGGGGGGTGGGACAGGGGGCGCAGACACTGAAGCTTTCTTT. This codes for CASSQELGGGTGGADTEAFF.

In its sample, this clonotype was seen many times. CDR3 in DNA: TGTGCCAGCAGAGTCCCGCCGCGGTCCACCGGCTCCTACGAGCAGTACTTC. Amino acids: CASRVPPRSTGSYEQYF. This sequence joins TRBV6-1 and TRBJ2-7; D gene unclear. This CDR3 has 17 residues. CDR1 is MNHNS, CDR2 SASEGT, per germline. Trimming left V 6 bases short and J 0 bases short, with 21 bases between.

This rearrangement joins TRBV6-1 to TRBJ2-7; 8 bases agree with TRBD2. The CDR3 has 15 residues. The germline CDR1 and CDR2 sequences are MNHNS and SASEGT. Trimming cost V 6 bases and J 3 bases; bases outside gene matches: 10. This CDR3 reads CASRSLAGRIYEQYF. CDR3 DNA: TGTGCCAGCAGAAGCTTAGCGGGACGAATCTACGAGCAGTACTTC.

This clonotype was counted only a few times. The rearrangement uses TRBV12-5 and TRBJ1-5; D call uncertain. Germline V gives CDR1 LGHNT, CDR2 FRNRAP. V lost 3 bases to trimming and J lost 4 bases, with 7 bases between them. This CDR3 region has 13 residues. The CDR3 spells CASGLGRNQPQHF. The CDR3 coding sequence is TGTGCTAGTGGTTTAGGGAGGAATCAGCCCCAGCATTTT.

This chain uses TRBV5-1 with TRBJ2-1, with 8 bases that match TRBD2. Germline V gives CDR1 SGHRS, CDR2 YFSETQ. The trim removed 3 bases at V and 9 bases at J, leaving 2 bases unmatched. The CDR3 consists of 12 residues. CDR3 sequence reads: CASSYSGVEQFF. CDR3 in DNA: TGCGCCAGCAGCTATAGCGGGGTTGAGCAGTTCTTC.

V is TRBV7-2 and J is TRBJ2-1; 9 bases match TRBD1. This CDR3 has 13 residues. V shed 5 bases and J 9 bases; nucleotides not matched to a gene: 5. Germline V CDR1 and CDR2: SGHTA, FQGNSA. CDR3 protein: CASSGRTGAEQFF. The CDR3 nucleotides read TGTGCCAGCAGCGGACGGACAGGGGCTGAGCAGTTCTTC.

In the case of this clonotype: A much larger clonotype is one base distant, so this may be a read error. The chain combines TRBV6-1 with TRBJ1-1; a weak D match, TRBD1 (5 bases). This CDR3 has 15 residues. Germline values: CDR1 MNHNS, CDR2 SASEGT. Between the trimmed V and J ends, which lost 6 bases and 4 bases, there was a span of 18 bases. The CDR3 loop is CASSPRGTSRTEAFF. The CDR3 DNA follows: TGTGCCAGCAGCCCTAGGGGTACGAGTCGCACTGAAGCTTTCTTT.

The chain couples TRBV27 to TRBJ2-1; weak D call: TRBD1 (6 bases). The CDR3 contains 16 residues. Germline loops: CDR1 MNHEY, CDR2 SMNVEV (reference sequence). V dropped 3 bases and J dropped 1 base, with 13 bases sitting between them. The CDR3 region is CASSLRTGLSYNEQFF. The DNA for the CDR3 is TGTGCCAGCAGTTTGCGTACAGGGTTATCCTACAATGAGCAGTTCTTC.

This clonotype was seen many times. The V gene is TRBV11-2, the J gene TRBJ2-4; tentatively, D is TRBD2 (6 bases). The CDR3 has 14 residues. Germline CDR1 reads SGHAT; CDR2 reads FQNNGV. V shed 1 base and J shed 7 bases, with 11 bases lying between them. CDR3 DNA: TGTGCCAGCAGCTTAGGAGGGAGGTTGAACATTCAGTACTTC. Its translation is CASSLGGRLNIQYF.